Listed below are T cell receptor beta chains from one sample, sequenced in a study of cytomegalovirus exposure and HLA in healthy donors. Measured with immunoSEQ multiplex PCR; TCRdb has only the in-frame clones, and not every one. The specimen's table records some 72,000 clones. Sequenced input: PBMCs. These receptors came from a man younger than 45 in good health and CMV-seronegative. CDR3s include the opening cysteine and the closing phenylalanine or tryptophan. The D gene is left open where the match is weak.

j_call | v_call | d_call | cdr3_nt | cdr3_aa
TRBJ2-7 | TRBV7-2 | . | TGTGCCAGCAGCCTTACCAGCGGGTCCTCCTACGAGCAGTACTTC | CASSLTSGSSYEQYF
TRBJ2-7 | TRBV21-1 | . | TGTGCCAGCAGCTTTTCGAGGGACTCCCGCCTCGGCGAGCAGTACTTC | CASSFSRDSRLGEQYF
TRBJ1-6 | TRBV6-5 | . | TGTGCCAGCAGTCCCGAACAGGTTTTCAATTCACCCCTCCACTTT | CASSPEQVFNSPLHF
TRBJ2-5 | TRBV18 | TRBD2 | TGTGCCAGCTCACCAAGGACTAGCGGGACACAAGAGACCCAGTACTTC | CASSPRTSGTQETQYF
TRBJ2-3 | TRBV6-7 | TRBD1 | TGTGCCAGCAGTTACTCCAGGACAGGTCAGGGGGGCACAGATACGCAGTATTTT | CASSYSRTGQGGTDTQYF
TRBJ2-1 | TRBV5-1 | TRBD2 | TGCGCCAGCCTGCGGGGGAAACGGACGCTCGATTACAATGAGCAGTTCTTC | CASLRGKRTLDYNEQFF
TRBJ2-5 | TRBV15 | . | TGTGCCACCAGCAGAGACCCCCTGGAGACCCAGTACTTC | CATSRDPLETQYF
TRBJ2-5 | TRBV21-1 | . | TGTGCCAGCAGCAAAGCAGAAACACGGGTAACCCAGTACTTC | CASSKAETRVTQYF
TRBJ2-7 | TRBV5-6 | TRBD2 | TGTGCCAGCAGCTCCGGACTAGCGGGGGGGCTCGCCTACGAGCAGTACTTC | CASSSGLAGGLAYEQYF
TRBJ1-1 | TRBV9 | . | TGTGCCAGCAGCGTAGGTCAGGGATTGAACACTGAAGCTTTCTTT | CASSVGQGLNTEAFF
TRBJ2-7 | TRBV4-2 | . | TGTGCCAGCAGCAGACGCCAGGAGGAGAAGAAGAACGAGCAGTACTTC | CASSRRQEEKKNEQYF
TRBJ1-2 | TRBV5-4 | . | TGTGCCAGCACCTCCCGGGAGGACTATGGCTACACCTTC | CASTSREDYGYTF
TRBJ2-5 | TRBV10-2 | . | TGCGCCAGCAGCAGACAGGCACAAGAGACCCAGTACTTC | CASSRQAQETQYF
TRBJ1-4 | TRBV7-9 | TRBD1 | TGTGCCAGCAGCTGGACCGGGACAGTTAATGAAAAACTGTTTTTT | CASSWTGTVNEKLFF
TRBJ1-2 | TRBV5-1 | . | TGCGCCAGCAGCGCCGGGACATTCAATGGCTACACCTTC | CASSAGTFNGYTF
TRBJ2-7 | TRBV4-1 | TRBD1 | TGCGCCAGCAGCCAAGATACAGGGGACGGCAACTACGAGCAGTACTTC | CASSQDTGDGNYEQYF
TRBJ2-7 | TRBV11-2 | . | TGTGCCAGCAGCTTAGAGGAGGTAGGGCGACCATTCTTCTACGAGCAGTACTTC | CASSLEEVGRPFFYEQYF
TRBJ1-5 | TRBV19 | TRBD1 | TGTGCCAGTAGTATCCGCAGGGGGCCTCAGCCCCAGCATTTT | CASSIRRGPQPQHF
TRBJ2-1 | TRBV29-1 | TRBD2 | TGCAGCGTTGAAGATCCGGGACTAGGGATGATCAATGAGCAGTTCTTC | CSVEDPGLGMINEQFF
TRBJ2-5 | TRBV6-5 | . | TGTGCCAGCAGTCGGACGCCACGGGGAGAGACCCAGTACTTC | CASSRTPRGETQYF
TRBJ2-7 | TRBV6-1 | . | TGTGCCAGCAGTTTGGACATAAGCTCCTACGAGCAGTACTTC | CASSLDISSYEQYF
TRBJ1-4 | TRBV9 | . | TGTGCCAGCAGCGGGTCGACACATAATGAAAAACTGTTTTTT | CASSGSTHNEKLFF
TRBJ1-4 | TRBV29-1 | TRBD1 | TGCAGCGTGCGCCGGGACAGGGGTGAAAAACTGTTTTTT | CSVRRDRGEKLFF
TRBJ2-7 | TRBV4-1 | . | TGCGCCAGCAGCCAAGTAGCGGAGACATATTACGAGCAGTACTTC | CASSQVAETYYEQYF
TRBJ2-5 | TRBV5-1 | TRBD1 | TGCGCCAGCAGCTTTCCACAGGGGGGAGAGACCCAGTACTTC | CASSFPQGGETQYF
TRBJ1-1 | TRBV19 | . | TGTGCCAGTAGTCTCCGGGATAACACTGAAGCTTTCTTT | CASSLRDNTEAFF
TRBJ2-7 | TRBV2 | TRBD2 | TGTGCCAGCAGTGAAGGAACTAGCGGAACCTACGAGCAGTACTTC | CASSEGTSGTYEQYF
TRBJ1-3 | TRBV7-9 | TRBD1 | TGTGCCAGCAGAAACTGGACAGGAAGAAACACCATATATTTT | CASRNWTGRNTIYF
TRBJ2-5 | TRBV18 | TRBD1 | TGTGCCAGCTCAACAACAGGGGGCTGGGAGACCCAGTACTTC | CASSTTGGWETQYF
TRBJ1-2 | TRBV6-1 | TRBD1 | TGTGCCAGCAGTGAAGGGGCCTCCGGGACAGGGGATGGCTACACCTTC | CASSEGASGTGDGYTF
TRBJ1-1 | TRBV6-1 | . | TGTGCCGTGCTTAGCGAGAACACTGAAGCTTTCTTT | CAVLSENTEAFF
TRBJ2-1 | TRBV6-5 | . | TGTGCCAGCAGTTACCGGGCGACCCAAAGGGGGCAGTTCTTC | CASSYRATQRGQFF
TRBJ2-7 | TRBV5-1 | . | TGCGCCAGGAGATACAGGAAATACTACGAGCAGTACTTC | CARRYRKYYEQYF
TRBJ1-2 | TRBV6-5 | TRBD1 | TGTGCCAGCAGATGGACAGGGGGGTATGGCTACACCTTC | CASRWTGGYGYTF
TRBJ2-2 | TRBV5-1 | . | TGCGCCAGCAGCTTGGCCCCCAGTAACACCGGGGAGCTGTTTTTT | CASSLAPSNTGELFF
TRBJ2-3 | TRBV4-2 | TRBD2 | TGTGCCAGCAGCCAAGGGGGGTGGGGGATGGGCGGGAGCAGGTCGGATACGCAGTATTTT | CASSQGGWGMGGSRSDTQYF
TRBJ2-3 | TRBV10-3 | . | TGTGCCATCAGACGGGACTTAGAGGATACGCAGTATTTT | CAIRRDLEDTQYF
TRBJ1-2 | TRBV4-2 | . | TGTGCCAGCAGCTTCACCCAGGGACTCTATGGCTACACCTTC | CASSFTQGLYGYTF
TRBJ2-7 | TRBV6-5 | . | TGTGCCAGCAGTAAGGCTGGACAGAGCTACGAGCAGTACTTC | CASSKAGQSYEQYF
TRBJ2-7 | TRBV9 | TRBD2 | TGTGCCAGCAGCGTAGGAGGTAGCGGGAGCTACGAGCAGTACTTC | CASSVGGSGSYEQYF
TRBJ2-7 | TRBV7-2 | . | TGTGCCAGCAGCTTAGGATGGCGGGTCCGCTCCTACGAGCAGTACTTC | CASSLGWRVRSYEQYF
TRBJ2-7 | TRBV5-4 | TRBD1 | TGTGCCAGCAGCTTGGCCAGGGGGCTTGACGAGCAGTACTTC | CASSLARGLDEQYF
TRBJ2-5 | TRBV2 | TRBD1 | TGTGCCAGCAGTGCGAGGACAGGACAAGAGACCCAGTACTTC | CASSARTGQETQYF
TRBJ1-3 | TRBV27 | . | TGTGCCAGCAGTCCCCGTTGGCCGCTCGGAAACACCATATATTTT | CASSPRWPLGNTIYF
TRBJ2-3 | TRBV25-1 | TRBD2 | TGTGCCAGCAGTGGCCGGACTAGCGGGAGATACACAGATACGCAGTATTTT | CASSGRTSGRYTDTQYF
TRBJ2-5 | TRBV6-5 | . | TGTGCCAGCAGTTACGGAGTATCGGGTGAGGGAGAGACCCAGTACTTC | CASSYGVSGEGETQYF
TRBJ1-2 | TRBV7-9 | . | TGTGCCAGCAGCTCCGACACAGGGAGTGATGGCTACACCTTC | CASSSDTGSDGYTF
TRBJ1-5 | TRBV4-3 | . | TGCGCCAGCAGCCAAGAGTGGCAGGTTCCCAATCAGCCCCAGCATTTT | CASSQEWQVPNQPQHF
TRBJ2-3 | TRBV5-4 | TRBD2 | TGTGCCAGCAGGACAAGACTAGCGGGAATTGGAGATACGCAGTATTTT | CASRTRLAGIGDTQYF
TRBJ1-1 | TRBV5-1 | . | TGCGCCAGCAGCTTGGCGGTCGGTGAAGCTTTCTTT | CASSLAVGEAFF
TRBJ2-7 | TRBV9 | TRBD1 | TGTGCCAGCAGCGTGAATAAAGCACAGGGGGAAGACGAGCAGTACTTC | CASSVNKAQGEDEQYF
TRBJ2-7 | TRBV10-3 | TRBD2 | TGTGCCATCACAGACGGGAGCGGGAGGGCCCACGAGCAGTACTTC | CAITDGSGRAHEQYF
TRBJ2-7 | TRBV5-1 | . | TGCGCCAGCAGCGTAGACTTGAACACCTACGAGCAGTACTTC | CASSVDLNTYEQYF
TRBJ2-3 | TRBV9 | . | TGTGCCAGCAGCCCAGGGGTTACCACAGATACGCAGTATTTT | CASSPGVTTDTQYF
TRBJ2-5 | TRBV4-1 | . | TGCGCCAGCAGCCAAGTTAGCATGAAAGAGACCCAGTACTTC | CASSQVSMKETQYF
TRBJ2-5 | TRBV15 | . | TGTGCCACCAGCAGGGGTGAGGCTAGGAGTACAGAGACCCAGTACTTC | CATSRGEARSTETQYF
TRBJ2-2 | TRBV6-1 | . | TGTGCCAGCAGGGCCTGGTCCGCGAACACCGGGGAGCTGTTTTTT | CASRAWSANTGELFF